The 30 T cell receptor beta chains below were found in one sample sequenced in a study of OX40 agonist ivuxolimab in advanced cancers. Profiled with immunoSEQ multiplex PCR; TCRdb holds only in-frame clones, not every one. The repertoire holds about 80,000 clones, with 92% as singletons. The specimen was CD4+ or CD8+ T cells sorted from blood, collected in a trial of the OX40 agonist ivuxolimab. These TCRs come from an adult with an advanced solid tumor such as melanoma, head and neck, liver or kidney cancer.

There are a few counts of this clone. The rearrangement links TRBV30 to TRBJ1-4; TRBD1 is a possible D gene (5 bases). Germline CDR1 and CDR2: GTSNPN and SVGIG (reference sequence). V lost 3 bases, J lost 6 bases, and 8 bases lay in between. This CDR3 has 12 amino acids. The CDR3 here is CAWRGGDEKLFF. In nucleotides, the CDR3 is TGTGCCTGGAGGGGAGGGGATGAAAAACTGTTTTTT.

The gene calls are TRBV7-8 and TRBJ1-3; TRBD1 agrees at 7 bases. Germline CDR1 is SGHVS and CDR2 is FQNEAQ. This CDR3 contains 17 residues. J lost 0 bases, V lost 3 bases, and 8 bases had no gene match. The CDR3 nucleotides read TGTGCCAGCAGCTTTTACCGGGACAGCCTCTCTGGAAACACCATATATTTT. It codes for CASSFYRDSLSGNTIYF.

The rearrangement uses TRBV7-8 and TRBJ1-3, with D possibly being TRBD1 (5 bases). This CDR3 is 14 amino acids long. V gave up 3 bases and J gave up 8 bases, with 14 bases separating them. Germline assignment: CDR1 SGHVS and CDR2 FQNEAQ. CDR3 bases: TGTGCCAGCAGCTTGTTCGGGGGGGTGGACACCATATATTTT. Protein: CASSLFGGVDTIYF.

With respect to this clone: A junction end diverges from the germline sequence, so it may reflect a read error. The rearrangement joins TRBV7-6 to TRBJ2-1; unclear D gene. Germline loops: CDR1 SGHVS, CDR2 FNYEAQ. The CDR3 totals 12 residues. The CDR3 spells CASSLLYNERFF. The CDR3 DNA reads TGTGCCAGCAGCTTACTCTACAATGAGCGGTTCTTC.

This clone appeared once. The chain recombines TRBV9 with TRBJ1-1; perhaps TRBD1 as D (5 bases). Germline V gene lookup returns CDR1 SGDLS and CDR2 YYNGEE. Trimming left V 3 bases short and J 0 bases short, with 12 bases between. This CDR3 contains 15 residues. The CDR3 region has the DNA TGTGCCAGCAGCGGAGGGGCTACGATGAACACTGAAGCTTTCTTT. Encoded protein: CASSGGATMNTEAFF.

CDR3 coding DNA: TGCGCCAGCAGCCCGCCGGGACTAGCGGGGGTCACAGATACGCAGTATTTT. Its protein is CASSPPGLAGVTDTQYF. The V gene is TRBV5-1, the J gene TRBJ2-3; TRBD2 aligns across 14 bases. In germline, CDR1 is SGHRS, CDR2 YFSETQ. V was pared by 4 bases and J by 2 bases, with 6 bases of the junction left unmatched. This CDR3 comprises 17 residues. Complete variable domain (other parts from reference TRBV5-1 and TRBJ2-3): KAGVTQTPRYLIKTRGQQVTLSCSPISGHRSVSWYQQTPGQGLQFLFEYFSETQRNKGNFPGRFSGRQFSNSRSEMNVSTLELGDSALYLCASSPPGLAGVTDTQYFGPGTRLTVL.

The CDR3 loop is CASSPPNRGVEQFF. For the CDR3, the DNA is TGTGCCAGCAGCCCCCCAAACAGGGGAGTTGAGCAGTTCTTC. The chain is built from TRBV11-2 and TRBJ2-1; the match to TRBD1 covers 7 bases. J was trimmed by 9 bases and V by 5 bases; bases with no gene match: 10. The CDR3 is 14 residues long. Germline CDR1 reads SGHAT; CDR2 reads FQNNGV.

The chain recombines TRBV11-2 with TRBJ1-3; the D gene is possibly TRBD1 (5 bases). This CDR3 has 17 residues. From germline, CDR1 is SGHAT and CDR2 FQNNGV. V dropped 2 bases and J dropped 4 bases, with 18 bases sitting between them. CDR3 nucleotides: TGTGCCAGCAGCTTACAACCGGCACAGGCGGCCGGAAACACCATATATTTT. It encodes CASSLQPAQAAGNTIYF.

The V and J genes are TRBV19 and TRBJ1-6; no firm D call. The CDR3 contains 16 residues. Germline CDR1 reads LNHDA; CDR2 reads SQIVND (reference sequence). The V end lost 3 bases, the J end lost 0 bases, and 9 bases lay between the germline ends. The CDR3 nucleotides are TGTGCCAGTAGTATGGGCACGAGCTCCTATAATTCACCCCTCCACTTT. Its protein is CASSMGTSSYNSPLHF.

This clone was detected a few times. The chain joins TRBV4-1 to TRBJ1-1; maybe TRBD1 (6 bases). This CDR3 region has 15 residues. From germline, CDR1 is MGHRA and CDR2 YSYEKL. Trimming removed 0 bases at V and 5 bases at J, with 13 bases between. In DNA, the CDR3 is TGCGCCAGCAGCCAAGAACCAGGGGCGCGGACTGAAGCTTTCTTT. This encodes CASSQEPGARTEAFF.

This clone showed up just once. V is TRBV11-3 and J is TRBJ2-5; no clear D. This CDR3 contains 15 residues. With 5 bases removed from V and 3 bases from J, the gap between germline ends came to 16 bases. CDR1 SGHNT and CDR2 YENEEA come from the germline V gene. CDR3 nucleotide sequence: TGTGCCAGCAGCCCCCCCTCCGGCACCAAAGAGACCCAGTACTTC. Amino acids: CASSPPSGTKETQYF. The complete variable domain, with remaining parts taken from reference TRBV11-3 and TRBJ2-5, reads EAGVVQSPRYKIIEKKQPVAFWCNPISGHNTLYWYLQNLGQGPELLIRYENEEAVDDSQLPKDRFSAERLKGVDSTLKIQPAELGDSAVYLCASSPPSGTKETQYFGPGTRLLVL.

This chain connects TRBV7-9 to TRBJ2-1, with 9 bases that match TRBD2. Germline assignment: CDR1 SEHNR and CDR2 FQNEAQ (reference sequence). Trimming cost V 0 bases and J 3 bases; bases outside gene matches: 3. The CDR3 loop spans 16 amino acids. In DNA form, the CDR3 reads TGTGCCAGCAGCTTAGCTATAGCGGGAGACTACAATGAGCAGTTCTTC. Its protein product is CASSLAIAGDYNEQFF.

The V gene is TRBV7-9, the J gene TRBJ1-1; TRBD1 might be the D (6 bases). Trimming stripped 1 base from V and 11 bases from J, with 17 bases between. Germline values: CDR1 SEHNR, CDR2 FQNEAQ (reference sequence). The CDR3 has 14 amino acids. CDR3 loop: CASSLDWDTEWAFF. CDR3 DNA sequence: TGTGCCAGCAGCTTAGATTGGGACACTGAGTGGGCTTTCTTT.

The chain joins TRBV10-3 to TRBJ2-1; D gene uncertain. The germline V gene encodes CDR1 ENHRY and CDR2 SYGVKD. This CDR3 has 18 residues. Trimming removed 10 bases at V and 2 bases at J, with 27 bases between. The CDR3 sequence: CATAELGTSLLTYNEQFF. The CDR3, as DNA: TGTGCCACCGCCGAGTTGGGAACCAGCCTTTTGACCTACAATGAGCAGTTCTTC.

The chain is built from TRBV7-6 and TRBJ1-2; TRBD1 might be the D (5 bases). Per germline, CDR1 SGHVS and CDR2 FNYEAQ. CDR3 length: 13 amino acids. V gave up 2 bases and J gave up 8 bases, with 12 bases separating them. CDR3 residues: CASSLTPQGGYTF. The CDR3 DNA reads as TGTGCCAGCAGCTTAACCCCCCAGGGAGGCTACACCTTC. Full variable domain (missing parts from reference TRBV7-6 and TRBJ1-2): GAGVSQSPRYKVTKRGQDVALRCDPISGHVSLYWYRQALGQGPEFLTYFNYEAQQDKSGLPNDRFSAERPEGSISTLTIQRTEQRDSAMYRCASSLTPQGGYTFGSGTRLTVV.

The CDR3 region is CASSWGGPNTEAFF. The CDR3 nucleotides read TGTGCCAGCAGCTGGGGGGGACCCAACACTGAAGCTTTCTTT. This chain joins TRBV11-3 and TRBJ1-1; D possibly corresponds to TRBD1 (5 bases). Germline CDR1 is SGHNT and CDR2 is YENEEA. The CDR3 covers 14 residues. V dropped 4 bases and J dropped 2 bases, with 11 bases sitting between them.

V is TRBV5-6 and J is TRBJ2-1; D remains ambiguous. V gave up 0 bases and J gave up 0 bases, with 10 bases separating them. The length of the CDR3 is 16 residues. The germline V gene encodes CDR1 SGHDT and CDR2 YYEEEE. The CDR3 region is CASSLGRLSSYNEQFF. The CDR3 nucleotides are TGTGCCAGCAGCTTGGGACGTTTGAGCTCCTACAATGAGCAGTTCTTC.

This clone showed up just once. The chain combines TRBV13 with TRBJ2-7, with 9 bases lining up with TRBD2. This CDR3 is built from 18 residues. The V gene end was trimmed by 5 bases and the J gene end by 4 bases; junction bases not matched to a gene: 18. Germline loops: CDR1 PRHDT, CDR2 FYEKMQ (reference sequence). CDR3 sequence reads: CASSPNGGSGGPPYEQYF. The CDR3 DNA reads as TGTGCCAGCAGCCCCAATGGGGGGAGCGGGGGGCCCCCGTACGAGCAGTACTTC.

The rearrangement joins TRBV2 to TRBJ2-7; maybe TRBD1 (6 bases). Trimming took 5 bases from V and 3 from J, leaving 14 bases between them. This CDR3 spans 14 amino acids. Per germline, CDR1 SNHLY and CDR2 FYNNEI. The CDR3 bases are TGTGCCAGCAGTACACGGCAGGGGAGCTACGAGCAGTACTTC. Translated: CASSTRQGSYEQYF.

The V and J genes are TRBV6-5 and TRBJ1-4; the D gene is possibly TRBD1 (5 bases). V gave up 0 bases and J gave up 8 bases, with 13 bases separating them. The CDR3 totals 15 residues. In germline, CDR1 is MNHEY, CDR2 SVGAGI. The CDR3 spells CASSYSGETEEKLFF. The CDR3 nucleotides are TGTGCCAGCAGTTACTCGGGGGAGACAGAGGAAAAACTGTTTTTT.

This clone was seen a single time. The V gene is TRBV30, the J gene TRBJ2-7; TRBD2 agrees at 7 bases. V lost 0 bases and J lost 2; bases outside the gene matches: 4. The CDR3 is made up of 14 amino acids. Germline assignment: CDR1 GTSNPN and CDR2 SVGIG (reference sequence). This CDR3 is CAWSVSGMTYEQYF. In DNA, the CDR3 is TGTGCCTGGAGTGTAAGCGGGATGACCTACGAGCAGTACTTC. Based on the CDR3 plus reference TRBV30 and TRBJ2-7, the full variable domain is SQTIHQWPATLVQPVGSPLSLECTVEGTSNPNLYWYRQAAGRGLQLLFYSVGIGQISSEVPQNLSASRPQDRQFILSSKKLLLSDSGFYLCAWSVSGMTYEQYFGPGTRLTVT.

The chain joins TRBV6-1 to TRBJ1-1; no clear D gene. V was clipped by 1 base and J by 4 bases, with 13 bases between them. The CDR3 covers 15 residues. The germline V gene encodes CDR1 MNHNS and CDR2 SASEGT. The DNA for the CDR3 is TGTGCCAGCAGTGAAGAAGGAGGCGCGGGCACTGAAGCTTTCTTT. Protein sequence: CASSEEGGAGTEAFF.

The CDR3 reads CASRWTANTGELFF. DNA of the CDR3: TGCGCCAGCAGGTGGACAGCGAACACCGGGGAGCTGTTTTTT. V and J are TRBV5-1 and TRBJ2-2, with D perhaps matching TRBD1 (6 bases). The CDR3 sequence is 14 residues long. The germline CDR1 and CDR2 sequences are SGHRS and YFSETQ. V lost 5 bases and J lost 0, with 8 bases in between.

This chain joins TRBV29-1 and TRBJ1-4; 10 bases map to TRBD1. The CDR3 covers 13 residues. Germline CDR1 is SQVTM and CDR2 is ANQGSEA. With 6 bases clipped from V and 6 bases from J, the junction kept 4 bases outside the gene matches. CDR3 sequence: CSVAGTGDEKLFF. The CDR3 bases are TGCAGCGTAGCCGGGACAGGGGATGAAAAACTGTTTTTT.

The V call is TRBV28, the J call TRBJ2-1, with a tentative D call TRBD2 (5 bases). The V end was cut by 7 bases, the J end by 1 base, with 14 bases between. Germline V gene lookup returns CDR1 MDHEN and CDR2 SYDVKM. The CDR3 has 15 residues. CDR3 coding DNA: TGTGCCAGCACCCCCGCGACTACTTCCTACAATGAGCAGTTCTTC. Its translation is CASTPATTSYNEQFF.

The CDR3 here is CASSEYVWAGEAFF. The CDR3 DNA is TGTGCCAGCAGTGAATATGTGTGGGCAGGGGAAGCTTTCTTT. V gene TRBV25-1 combines with J gene TRBJ1-1; tentative D call: TRBD1 (5 bases). V lost 0 bases and J 8 bases, leaving 13 bases between the germline ends. The CDR3 runs to 14 residues. Germline CDR1 and CDR2: MGHDK and SYGVNS.

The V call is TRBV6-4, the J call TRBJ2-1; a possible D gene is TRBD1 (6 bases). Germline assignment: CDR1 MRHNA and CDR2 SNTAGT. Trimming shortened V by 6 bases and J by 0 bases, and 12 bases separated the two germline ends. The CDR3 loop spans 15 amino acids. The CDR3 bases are TGTGCCAGCAGCGCCCGACAGGCCTCCTACAATGAGCAGTTCTTC. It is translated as CASSARQASYNEQFF.

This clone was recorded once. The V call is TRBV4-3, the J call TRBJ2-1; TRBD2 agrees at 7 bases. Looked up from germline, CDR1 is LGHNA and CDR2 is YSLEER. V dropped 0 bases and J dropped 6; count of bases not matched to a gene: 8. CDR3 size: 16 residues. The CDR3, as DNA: TGCGCCAGCAGCCAAGAAACCTGGCGGGGGACCAATGAGCAGTTCTTC. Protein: CASSQETWRGTNEQFF.

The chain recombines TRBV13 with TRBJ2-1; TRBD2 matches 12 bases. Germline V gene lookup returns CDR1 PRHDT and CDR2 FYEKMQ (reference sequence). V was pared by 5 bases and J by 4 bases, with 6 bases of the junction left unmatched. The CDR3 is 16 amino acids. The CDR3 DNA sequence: TGTGCCAGCAGCCAACGACTAGCGGGGGTTTACAATGAGCAGTTCTTC. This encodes CASSQRLAGVYNEQFF.

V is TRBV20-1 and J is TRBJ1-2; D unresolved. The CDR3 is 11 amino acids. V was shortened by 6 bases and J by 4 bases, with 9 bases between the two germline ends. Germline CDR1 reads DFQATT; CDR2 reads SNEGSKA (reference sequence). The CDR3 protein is CSALGLYGYTF. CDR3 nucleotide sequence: TGCAGTGCCCTCGGACTCTATGGCTACACCTTC.